The T cell receptor beta chain under discussion was sequenced for a study of cytomegalovirus exposure and HLA in healthy donors. The V gene lost 1 base and the J gene lost 7 bases, with 8 bases spanning the gap. The CDR3 consists of 13 residues. Points on this clone: Its specificity is unknown.

A multiplex PCR was run with 60 Vbeta primers and 13 Jbeta primers. TCRdb's copy holds only in-frame clones and misses some; the assay was immunoSEQ multiplex PCR. The repertoire holds around 120,000 clones, 79% seen once, with 2% to 2.5% in the top ten. Findings and caveats of the study: In vitro assays verified that three CMV-associated chains recognized CMV antigens specifically.

The sample comprised PBMCs. The sequence derives from a man between 18 and 35 years old in good health and CMV-seronegative. The rearrangement uses TRBV23-1 and TRBJ1-5, with TRBD1 as a possible D gene (5 bases). TRBV23-1 is reported as an ORF; its role is uncertain. CDR3 DNA sequence: TGCGCCAGCAGTCAATGGGGCGCGCAGCCCCAGCATTTT. It translates to CASSQWGAQPQHF.